This TCR beta chain was captured in a study of shared clonotypes between healthy human individuals. The overall study: CD4 naive and CD4 memory each took three plates per donor, while CD8 naive took two and CD8 memory one.

Study results and limitations: Across subsets, estimated richness was generally greater for naive than for memory populations.

Germline CDR1 reads SQVTM; CDR2 reads ANQGSEA. V was cut by 1 base and J by 6 bases, with 11 bases left in between. CDR3 length: 13 amino acids. Authors' methods: ImmunoSEQ only sent back junction sequences with no quality scores, so filtering was done differently. TCRdb keeps only in-frame clones here, not all; method: immunoSEQ multiplex PCR. V and J calls and clone size follow that table, whereas D and trimming were derived from the DNA. The data contain more than 2 million clones, 85% to 95% of them seen just once; the ten biggest clones take up under 0.15%. This clone was seen only once. Its matching antigen is unknown. The same CDR3 is also encoded by other DNA sequences in this sample. Naive CD45RA+ and memory CD45RA-negative subsets were split from CD4+ cells.

The receptor was derived from a man younger than 30 in good health. This sequence joins TRBV29-1 and TRBJ2-3; perhaps TRBD2 as D (6 bases). Sample: naive CD4+ T cells sorted from blood. Subset indicated: CD45RA+ positively selected. The CDR3 loop is CSVEAGGTDTQYF. CDR3 DNA sequence: TGCAGCGTTGAAGCCGGAGGGACGGATACGCAGTATTTT.